This T cell receptor beta chain was retrieved from a study of T cell responses to AZD1222 COVID-19 vaccine. General study results and limits: The sample set comprised mostly white British donors with more females, and clonal diversity was possibly underestimated. The repertoires were collected only after the peak T cell response. An increase in Spike-specific TCR breadth and depth was observed after two AZD1222 doses.

The table came from immunoSEQ multiplex PCR; TCRdb's copy has only in-frame clones and leaves some out. This table has 100,000 to 150,000 clones, around 87% appearing once. With regard to this clone: The target antigen is unknown.

CDR1 MDHEN and CDR2 SYDVKM come from the germline V gene. After removal of 4 bases from V and 8 bases from J, the junction contained 8 bases not matched to a gene. The CDR3 runs 15 residues. The receptor's source is an adult in good health. The rearrangement links TRBV28 to TRBJ1-4; 9 nucleotides agree with TRBD1. The sequencing used peripheral blood, collected on day 0 of AZD1222 vaccination. The CDR3 region has the DNA TGTGCCAGCAGTTCTAGGGACAGGGTTGGGGAAAAACTGTTTTTT. Translation gives CASSSRDRVGEKLFF.